These 10 T cell receptor beta chains were all obtained from the same sample, sequenced in a study of blood T cells in healthy people across ages (dated by TCRdb to the mid-2010s). Library preparation was by 5' RACE. TCRdb names Illumina HiSeq 2500 as the instrument used. A second PCR of about 6 to 11 cycles was performed with a sample-barcoded 5' primer and a J-beta primer mix. TCRdb reprocessed the public reads (quality trimming at Q25 with fastp, clone calling with MiXCR) and kept in-frame beta chains. CDR3 protein sequences are deduplicated, and each keeps its most common genes and DNA. This sample gives fewer than 950,000 distinct CDR3 sequences in total; roughly 50% of them show up just once. The ten largest clones take up 41% of the sample. The sample comprised blood. All receptors come from a man older than 75 in good health.

This clonotype has only a few counts. This chain links TRBV12-3 or TRBV12-4 with TRBJ1-1; D not certain. The CDR3 is 14 residues long. Trimming took off 7 bases at V and 1 base at J, with 13 bases between the two ends. As DNA, the CDR3 is TGTGCCAGCAATAGGCCCGGCTCGAACACTGAAGCTTTCTTT. It codes for CASNRPGSNTEAFF.

This clonotype came up a few times. This chain links TRBV5-5 with TRBJ1-1, with a tentative D call TRBD1 (6 bases). This CDR3 is built from 15 residues. Trimming removed 3 bases from V and 5 bases from J, with 17 bases in between. From germline, CDR1 is SGHKS and CDR2 YYEKEE (reference sequence). CDR3: CASSSIRQAATEAFF. Written as DNA, the CDR3 is TGTGCCAGCAGCTCTATACGACAGGCAGCGACTGAAGCTTTCTTT.

The V call is TRBV11-2, the J call TRBJ2-3; 8 nucleotides line up with TRBD2. Germline V CDR1 and CDR2: SGHAT, FQNNGV. This CDR3 contains 14 residues. The trim removed 5 bases at V and 14 bases at J, leaving 15 bases unmatched. CDR3 protein: CASSPTLRGGYAYF. The CDR3 nucleotides are TGTGCCAGCAGCCCTACCTTACGGGGGGGATACGCGTATTTT.

This clonotype has only one observation. V usage is TRBV5-1 and J usage is TRBJ2-1; 8 nucleotides agree with TRBD2. The J call could be wrong; TRBJ2-7 is a better fit for the DNA end. CDR1 and CDR2 (germline): SGHRS, YFSETQ. The CDR3 extends over 15 amino acids. CDR3 region: CASTGGGSSYNEQYF. CDR3 coding DNA: TGCGCCAGCACGGGAGGGGGGAGCTCCTACAATGAGCAGTACTTC.

The V gene is TRBV12-3 or TRBV12-4, the J gene TRBJ2-4; D is perhaps TRBD2 (6 bases). This CDR3 is built from 16 residues. V lost 2 bases and J 0 bases, leaving 11 bases between the germline ends. The CDR3 spells CASSLPGTLAKNIQYF. The CDR3, as DNA: TGTGCCAGCAGTTTACCCGGGACTCTAGCCAAAAACATTCAGTACTTC.

The chain uses TRBV6-2 or TRBV6-3 and TRBJ1-2; no clear D gene. CDR1 is MNHEY and CDR2 is SVGEGT in the germline V gene. The CDR3 runs to 16 residues. V was shortened by 6 bases and J by 5 bases, with 22 bases between the two germline ends. The CDR3, as DNA: TGTGCCAGCAGCCGTCCTCGGCGCGGTGGGGATTATGGCTACACCTTC. It specifies CASSRPRRGGDYGYTF.

The chain uses TRBV7-9 and TRBJ1-2; tentatively, D is TRBD1 (6 bases). The CDR3 spans 12 residues. The V gene's germline CDR1 is SEHNR and CDR2 FQNEAQ (reference sequence). The ends were cut back, 9 bases at V and 4 bases at J, with 12 bases in the middle. The CDR3 here is CASGGQGYGYTF. The CDR3 DNA reads TGTGCCAGTGGGGGGCAGGGCTATGGCTACACCTTC.

The V and J genes are TRBV18 and TRBJ1-2; D unclear. Germline CDR1 and CDR2: KGHSH and LQKENI. CDR3 length: 16 residues. The V end was cut by 2 bases, the J end by 2 bases, with 15 bases between. CDR3 sequence reads: CASSPMISTDNYGYTF. CDR3 DNA sequence: TGTGCCAGCTCACCAATGATCAGTACAGACAACTATGGCTACACCTTC.

This clonotype appeared once. The V gene is TRBV5-1, the J gene TRBJ1-2; perhaps TRBD1 as D (6 bases). The length of the CDR3 is 15 residues. V shed 2 bases and J shed 2 bases, with 13 bases lying between them. Germline CDR1 is SGHRS and CDR2 is YFSETQ. The CDR3 region is CASSFNRDPNYGYTF. CDR3 bases: TGCGCCAGCAGCTTTAACAGGGATCCCAACTATGGCTACACCTTC. Full variable domain (remainder filled in from reference TRBV5-1 and TRBJ1-2): KAGVTQTPRYLIKTRGQQVTLSCSPISGHRSVSWYQQTPGQGLQFLFEYFSETQRNKGNFPGRFSGRQFSNSRSEMNVSTLELGDSALYLCASSFNRDPNYGYTFGSGTRLTVV.

This chain joins TRBV20-1 and TRBJ1-2; a possible D gene is TRBD1 (5 bases). Trimming removed 5 bases at V and 8 bases at J, with 24 bases between. The length of the CDR3 is 15 residues. CDR1 and CDR2 from the germline V gene are DFQATT and SNEGSKA (reference sequence). CDR3 region: CSAAPAGGTVGGYTF. Written as DNA, the CDR3 is TGCAGTGCTGCCCCCGCCGGGGGGACTGTGGGGGGCTACACCTTC.